This T cell receptor (beta chain) stems from a study of graft-versus-host responses after intestinal transplantation. About the research overall: Multivisceral, liver-intestinal, or isolated intestinal transplants were given to recipients. Study-wide points: High graft-versus-host to host-versus-graft clonal ratios were found in allografts of patients who had graft-donor T cell macrochimerism. Maximum circulating GvH clone levels tracked with early post-transplant HvG decreases.

As to this clone: Its cognate antigen is unknown.

This CDR3 spans 16 amino acids. Germline CDR1 and CDR2: KGHSH and LQKENI. Trimming removed 5 bases from V and 1 base from J, with 15 bases in between. Using immunoSEQ multiplex PCR, the repertoire was profiled, and TCRdb retains in-frame clones only, with some absent. The sample includes about 14,000 clones, about 94% seen only once; the top ten take roughly 0.71%. This chain joins TRBV18 and TRBJ2-1, with D perhaps assigned TRBD1 or TRBD2 (5 bases each). This clonotype originated in a human patient who received an intestinal transplant, so some T cells may come from the graft donor. This material consisted of PBMCs, taken 9 days after transplant. CDR3 DNA: TGTGCCAGCTCATCGCTCCTGGGGGTATCCTACAATGAGCAGTTCTTC. Its translation is CASSSLLGVSYNEQFF.